The present entry profiles one TCR beta chain with its context. Profiled with immunoSEQ multiplex PCR; TCRdb holds only in-frame clones, not every one. The table has roughly 700,000 clones, approximately 79% seen once. The sample belongs to a study of shared clonotypes between healthy human individuals. The CDR3 runs 15 residues. Between the trimmed V and J ends, which lost 3 bases and 2 bases, there was a span of 11 bases. The germline V gene has CDR1 SNHLY and CDR2 FYNNEI. This receptor was obtained from a woman aged 25 to 45 in good health. The chain is built from TRBV2 and TRBJ2-1; D not certain. Input material: memory CD4+ T cells sorted from blood. Subset: CD45RA-negative fraction. The CDR3 loop is CASSEELSPYNEQFF. As DNA, the CDR3 is TGTGCCAGCAGTGAGGAGTTGTCACCCTACAATGAGCAGTTCTTC.